The 28 T cell receptor beta chains reported below all come from one sample, sequenced in a study of CD8+CD57+ T cells in acquired aplastic anemia. Sequencing involved patients with CD8+CD57+ cell expansion previously shown by flow cytometry. For CDR3 and TCR beta VDJ profiling, genomic DNA was the template used. TCRdb redid the calling of the reads with MiXCR, one entry per CDR3 protein. The data show 150,000 to 180,000 distinct CDR3 sequences, around half seen once. The sequenced sample consisted of sorted CD4+, CD8+, or CD8+CD57+ T cells (not recorded which) from PBMCs. These receptors were taken from a human donor with aplastic anemia.

This rearrangement joins TRBV2 to TRBJ2-1; 10 nucleotides align to TRBD1. This CDR3 is built from 17 residues. CDR1 and CDR2 from the germline V gene are SNHLY and FYNNEI. V shed 4 bases, J shed 4 bases, and the junction held 10 bases outside the gene matches. CDR3 sequence reads: CASSASRDRGLYNEQFF. The CDR3 DNA sequence: TGTGCCAGCAGTGCCAGCCGGGACAGGGGCCTTTACAATGAGCAGTTCTTC.

The chain joins TRBV5-1 to TRBJ2-3; 8 bases agree with TRBD1. CDR3 length equals 15 residues. Trimming took 4 bases from V and 0 from J; bases not matched to a gene: 4. The germline gives CDR1 SGHRS, CDR2 YFSETQ. This chain's CDR3 is CASSTRQGSTDTQYF. The DNA of the CDR3 is TGCGCCAGCAGCACCAGACAGGGGAGCACAGATACGCAGTATTTT.

This chain connects TRBV2 to TRBJ2-5; 13 positions match TRBD2. The CDR3 loop spans 14 amino acids. CDR1 and CDR2 (germline): SNHLY, FYNNEI. J lost 3 bases, V lost 7 bases, and 2 bases had no gene match. The CDR3 reads CASTGLAGEETQYF. The CDR3 DNA is TGTGCCAGCACCGGACTAGCGGGAGAAGAGACCCAGTACTTC.

This clonotype was detected many times. This chain uses TRBV11-2 with TRBJ1-6; tentative D call: TRBD1 (6 bases). Germline loops: CDR1 SGHAT, CDR2 FQNNGV. Trimming took 5 bases from V and 3 from J, leaving 11 bases between them. CDR3 size: 15 residues. In DNA form, the CDR3 reads TGTGCCAGCAGCCCGGACAGTATCTATAATTCACCCCTCCACTTT. Protein product: CASSPDSIYNSPLHF. The full variable domain, rest sourced from reference TRBV11-2 and TRBJ1-6, is EAGVAQSPRYKIIEKRQSVAFWCNPISGHATLYWYQQILGQGPKLLIQFQNNGVVDDSQLPKDRFSAERLKGVDSTLKIQPAKLEDSAVYLCASSPDSIYNSPLHFGNGTRLTVT.

In this sample, this clonotype turned up many times. The chain has TRBV7-6 and TRBJ2-7; perhaps TRBD2 as D (5 bases). CDR1 SGHVS and CDR2 FNYEAQ come from the germline V gene. Trimming stripped 0 bases from V and 5 bases from J, with 8 bases between. CDR3 size: 13 residues. The CDR3 sequence is CASSLAIGNEQYF. Written as DNA, the CDR3 is TGTGCCAGCAGCTTAGCGATCGGGAACGAGCAGTACTTC.

This clonotype was seen repeatedly, ten times or more. This rearrangement joins TRBV27 to TRBJ1-6; possibly TRBD1 for D (6 bases). This CDR3 contains 13 residues. Trimming cost V 2 bases and J 10 bases, with 9 bases left between them. The germline CDR1 and CDR2 sequences are MNHEY and SMNVEV (reference sequence). CDR3 protein: CASSLTGRSPLHF. The CDR3, as DNA: TGTGCCAGCAGTTTAACAGGGAGATCACCCCTCCACTTT.

The rearrangement links TRBV29-1 to TRBJ1-2, with a possible D match to TRBD1 (5 bases). V was cut by 3 bases and J by 2 bases, with 10 bases left in between. Per germline, CDR1 SQVTM and CDR2 ANQGSEA. This CDR3 comprises 13 residues. The CDR3 coding sequence is TGCAGCGTTGATGACGGACAAAACTATGGCTACACCTTC. The encoded protein is CSVDDGQNYGYTF.

CDR3 region: CASTPRGLAGGSSYNEQFF. CDR3 bases: TGTGCCAGCACCCCTAGGGGACTAGCGGGGGGCAGCTCCTACAATGAGCAGTTCTTC. The chain combines TRBV14 with TRBJ2-1; 15 bases align to TRBD2. This CDR3 region has 19 residues. V gave up 7 bases and J gave up 0 bases; unmatched junction bases: 10. CDR1 is SGHDN and CDR2 is FVKESK in the germline V gene.

In this sample, this clonotype turned up once. A junction end diverges from the germline sequence, so it may reflect a read error. The rearrangement uses TRBV5-1 and TRBJ2-5; perhaps TRBD2 as D (7 bases). Germline V gene sequence: CDR1 SGHRS, CDR2 YFSETQ. There are 17 residues in the CDR3. The CDR3 reads CACSLSGLGGIYETQYF. CDR3 DNA: TGCGCCTGCAGCTTGTCAGGACTAGGGGGTATCTACGAGACCCAGTACTTC. Full variable domain (outside the CDR3, taken from reference TRBV5-1 and TRBJ2-5): KAGVTQTPRYLIKTRGQQVTLSCSPISGHRSVSWYQQTPGQGLQFLFEYFSETQRNKGNFPGRFSGRQFSNSRSEMNVSTLELGDSALYLCACSLSGLGGIYETQYFGPGTRLLVL.

The sample holds a few counts of this clonotype. One end of the junction varies from germline; a read error may be responsible. This chain joins TRBV10-3 and TRBJ2-7, with 16 bases fitting TRBD2. Looked up from germline, CDR1 is ENHRY and CDR2 is SYGVKD. This CDR3 spans 17 amino acids. The CDR3 sequence: CASSLGLAGGPSYEQYF. The CDR3 DNA follows: TGTGCCAGCAGTCTGGGACTAGCGGGGGGGCCCTCCTACGAGCAGTACTTC.

This clonotype has a handful of counts. The J gene is TRBJ2-3, the V gene TRBV30; no clear D gene. CDR1 GTSNPN and CDR2 SVGIG come from the germline V gene (reference sequence). The CDR3 has 14 residues. The V and J ends lost 4 bases and 7 bases respectively, with 18 bases between them. The CDR3 region has the DNA TGTGCCTGGACCAAAGCACCACCCGTTTATACGCAGTATTTT. It specifies CAWTKAPPVYTQYF.

The V gene is TRBV20-1, the J gene TRBJ1-2, with D possibly being TRBD1 (5 bases). V dropped 1 base and J dropped 5 bases, with 17 bases sitting between them. The CDR3 is made up of 15 amino acids. Germline V lookup: CDR1 DFQATT, CDR2 SNEGSKA (reference sequence). CDR3 nucleotide sequence: TGCAGTGCTAGAGTTATCCCAGGGACCCTTTATGGCTACACCTTC. Amino acids: CSARVIPGTLYGYTF.

The chain joins TRBV14 to TRBJ2-5; D gene ambiguous. This CDR3 comprises 12 residues. Per the germline V gene, CDR1 is SGHDN and CDR2 is FVKESK. V lost 5 bases and J lost 5, with 9 bases in between. CDR3 DNA sequence: TGTGCCAGCAGCTCGGCGAGGGAGACCCAGTACTTC. Protein sequence: CASSSARETQYF.

This chain links TRBV11-2 with TRBJ2-1; either TRBD1 or TRBD2 may supply D (5 bases each). The CDR3 loop spans 14 amino acids. Germline V gene data show CDR1 as SGHAT and CDR2 as FQNNGV. V was clipped by 5 bases and J by 3 bases, with 11 bases between them. CDR3 sequence reads: CASSMLGVYNEQFF. CDR3 nucleotides: TGTGCCAGCAGCATGTTGGGGGTCTACAATGAGCAGTTCTTC.

The chain joins TRBV7-2 to TRBJ2-5, with no clear D. V was cut by 7 bases and J by 5 bases, with 8 bases left in between. Per germline, CDR1 SGHTA and CDR2 FQGNSA. CDR3 length: 11 residues. The CDR3 nucleotides read TGTGCCAGCACCTTCCTGGAGACCCAGTACTTC. Translation: CASTFLETQYF. Looking up the rest from reference TRBV7-2 and TRBJ2-5 gives the full variable domain: GAGVSQSPSNKVTEKGKDVELRCDPISGHTALYWYRQSLGQGLEFLIYFQGNSAPDKSGLPSDRFSAERTGGSVSTLTIQRTQQEDSAVYLCASTFLETQYFGPGTRLLVL.

The chain combines TRBV10-3 with TRBJ2-3; perhaps TRBD1 as D (6 bases). Per germline, CDR1 ENHRY and CDR2 SYGVKD. The CDR3 totals 13 residues. The germline V and J ends were trimmed by 9 bases and 5 bases, with 15 bases remaining between them. The CDR3 DNA reads as TGTGCCATTTCGTCTCAGGGGATAGATACGCAGTATTTT. Its protein product is CAISSQGIDTQYF.

V is TRBV15 and J is TRBJ2-1; 8 bases line up with TRBD2. V gave up 2 bases and J gave up 2 bases; unmatched junction bases: 8. From germline, CDR1 is LNHNV and CDR2 YYDKDF (reference sequence). The CDR3 loop spans 17 amino acids. CDR3 residues: CATSRPIGGAAYNEQFF. The CDR3 bases are TGTGCCACCAGCAGACCCATCGGGGGGGCCGCCTACAATGAGCAGTTCTTC.

V gene TRBV24-1 combines with J gene TRBJ2-5; D possibly corresponds to TRBD2 (7 bases). The CDR3 spans 13 residues. The V gene's germline CDR1 is KGHDR and CDR2 SFDVKD. The V gene lost 5 bases and the J gene lost 5 bases, with 11 bases spanning the gap. CDR3 coding DNA: TGTGCCACCAGTGGGGAGGGGGAGGAGACCCAGTACTTC. It translates to CATSGEGEETQYF.

The rearrangement uses TRBV2 and TRBJ1-6; D is perhaps TRBD1 (6 bases). The V gene lost 8 bases and the J gene lost 7 bases, with 12 bases spanning the gap. The CDR3 spans 13 residues. Germline CDR1 and CDR2: SNHLY and FYNNEI. The CDR3 here is CASPDRKNSPLHF. The CDR3 nucleotides read TGTGCCAGCCCAGACAGGAAGAATTCACCCCTCCACTTT.

This clonotype was seen ten or more times. The chain couples TRBV5-8 to TRBJ2-5; 8 positions agree with TRBD2. The CDR3 is 14 amino acids. Germline V gives CDR1 SGHTS, CDR2 YDEGEE. Trimming cost V 2 bases and J 5 bases; bases outside gene matches: 5. CDR3 DNA: TGTGCCAGCAGCTTTGGGACTAGTTGGGAGACCCAGTACTTC. It translates to CASSFGTSWETQYF.

This clonotype has a count of ten or more. The J gene is TRBJ2-5, the V gene TRBV19; D tentatively fits TRBD1 or TRBD2 (6 bases each). This CDR3 region has 15 residues. The ends were cut back, 5 bases at V and 4 bases at J, with 17 bases in the middle. The germline V gene encodes CDR1 LNHDA and CDR2 SQIVND (reference sequence). CDR3 residues: CASSPFEGGRETQYF. CDR3 nucleotide sequence: TGTGCCAGTAGTCCCTTCGAAGGGGGGCGAGAGACCCAGTACTTC.

In its sample, this clonotype was seen many times. This rearrangement joins TRBV19 to TRBJ1-1; no firm D call. The CDR3 sequence is 12 residues long. Trimming cost V 4 bases and J 4 bases, with 7 bases left between them. Looked up from germline, CDR1 is LNHDA and CDR2 is SQIVND (reference sequence). In nucleotides, the CDR3 is TGTGCCAGTAGTACCCCCCCCACTGAAGCTTTCTTT. As protein: CASSTPPTEAFF.

A few counts support this clonotype. The chain recombines TRBV7-8 with TRBJ2-7; possible D gene TRBD1, 8 bases. The CDR3 consists of 16 residues. Trimming took 5 bases from V and 1 from J, leaving 18 bases between them. Germline V gene data show CDR1 as SGHVS and CDR2 as FQNEAQ. CDR3 in amino acids: CASSPQGGRQSYEQYF. The CDR3 DNA reads as TGTGCCAGCAGCCCACAGGGGGGGCGGCAATCCTACGAGCAGTACTTC.

The chain has TRBV5-1 and TRBJ2-7, with D tentatively TRBD1 (5 bases). The V and J ends lost 7 bases and 0 bases respectively, with 17 bases between them. The length of the CDR3 is 15 residues. CDR1 is SGHRS, CDR2 YFSETQ, per germline. The DNA of the CDR3 is TGCGCCAGCGGGCCCCGCCAGGGAAGCTCCTACGAGCAGTACTTC. This sequence encodes CASGPRQGSSYEQYF.

The chain has TRBV24-1 and TRBJ2-5; the D is unclear. Per germline, CDR1 KGHDR and CDR2 SFDVKD. This CDR3 contains 9 residues. The germline V and J ends were trimmed by 9 bases and 7 bases, with 5 bases remaining between them. CDR3 nucleotide sequence: TGTGCCACCCAACGGACCCAGTACTTC. Protein sequence: CATQRTQYF.

V usage is TRBV24-1 and J usage is TRBJ1-2; a possible D gene is TRBD1 (5 bases). CDR1 is KGHDR, CDR2 SFDVKD, per germline. This CDR3 has 14 residues. Trimming left V 10 bases short and J 0 bases short, with 14 bases between. As DNA, the CDR3 is TGTGCCACTAGTCCAGGGCCTACTAACTATGGCTACACCTTC. Translation gives CATSPGPTNYGYTF.

Notes on this clonotype: This may be a read error: a much more frequent sequence differs by one nucleotide. The V gene is TRBV4-1, the J gene TRBJ1-2, with D unresolved. Germline-derived CDR1 and CDR2 are MGHRA and YSYEKL. This CDR3 is built from 14 residues. Trimming pared 1 base from V and 6 bases from J, leaving 12 bases between. The CDR3 region has the DNA TGCGCCAGCAGCCAAGTCCCATACAGTCATGGCTACACCTTC. Amino acid sequence: CASSQVPYSHGYTF.

This clonotype was seen repeatedly, ten times or more. The CDR3 spells CASSETSGGDGTQYF. The DNA for the CDR3 is TGTGCCAGCAGTGAAACGTCGGGGGGAGACGGTACGCAGTATTTT. The V and J genes are TRBV6-1 and TRBJ2-3; 7 positions agree with TRBD2. The length of the CDR3 is 15 residues. The germline gives CDR1 MNHNS, CDR2 SASEGT. The trim removed 2 bases at V and 8 bases at J, leaving 10 bases unmatched.